This T cell receptor (beta chain) emerged from a study of shared clonotypes between healthy human individuals. Study as a whole: Three plates were used per donor for CD4 naive, three for CD4 memory, two for CD8 naive and one for CD8 memory.

Germline V gives CDR1 SGHAT, CDR2 FQDESV (reference sequence). Trimming removed 5 bases at V and 0 bases at J, with 10 bases between. This CDR3 spans 15 amino acids. In regard to this clone: The antigen is undetermined.

The study, taken as a whole, reports: Non-shared clonotypes were found to have lower generation probabilities than the clonotypes that were shared by all four of the sorted-subset donors.

Deep-level assay runs were performed. Sorted-subset replicate PCRs used about 200 ng of genomic DNA. This amount corresponded to about 29,000 T cell genomes. The table came from immunoSEQ multiplex PCR; TCRdb's copy has only in-frame clones and leaves some out. The sample gives some 980,000 clones, approximately 76% of which show up once; about 1.5% is in the top ten. The TCR comes from a man aged 18-30 years in good health. Material for sequencing was memory CD4+ T cells sorted from blood. Subset defined: CD45RA-negative fraction. The chain joins TRBV11-1 to TRBJ1-4; no clear D. The CDR3 coding sequence is TGTGCCAGCAGCCCTGATGGGGCAACTAATGAAAAACTGTTTTTT. This gives the protein CASSPDGATNEKLFF.